These 13 T cell receptor beta chains share one sample of origin, sequenced in a study of T cells expressing NK-cell markers. From its re-call of the 5' RACE reads, TCRdb lists each CDR3 protein once, without DNA. Its listing shows fewer than 400,000 distinct CDR3 sequences. The sequenced material came from blood T cells: a sorted CD56 or NKG2C T cell subset, CD4+ or CD8+ T cells, or bulk PBMC T cells (not recorded which). The receptors were gathered from a man aged 18-75 years in good health.

This rearrangement joins TRBV4-2 to TRBJ2-6. The CDR3 sequence is 19 residues long. Germline CDR1 LGHNA, CDR2 YNFKEQ. The CDR3 region is CASSQEDGQTYSGANVLTF.

V gene TRBV12-3 or TRBV12-4 combines with J gene TRBJ2-7. This CDR3 has 11 amino acids. Here the CDR3 reads CASSSTWEQYF.

This chain links TRBV5-1 with TRBJ2-2; without DNA, the TCRdb call of TRBD1 cannot be checked. The CDR3 has 14 amino acids. Germline assignment: CDR1 SGHRS and CDR2 YFSETQ. The CDR3 sequence: CASYERRGAGELFF. Full variable domain (missing parts from reference TRBV5-1 and TRBJ2-2): KAGVTQTPRYLIKTRGQQVTLSCSPISGHRSVSWYQQTPGQGLQFLFEYFSETQRNKGNFPGRFSGRQFSNSRSEMNVSTLELGDSALYLCASYERRGAGELFFGEGSRLTVL.

The chain recombines TRBV6-1 with TRBJ1-6; without DNA, the TCRdb call of TRBD1 cannot be checked. Germline lookup yields CDR1 MNHNS and CDR2 SASEGT. CDR3 length equals 15 residues. The CDR3 spells CASSLTASYNSPLHF.

The V gene is TRBV19, the J gene TRBJ2-1; TCRdb lists TRBD1, though no DNA is available to test this call. The CDR3 extends over 15 amino acids. Germline V gives CDR1 LNHDA, CDR2 SQIVND (reference sequence). This CDR3 is CASRRTQRSYNEQFF. Filled out from reference TRBV19 and TRBJ2-1, the complete variable domain reads DGGITQSPKYLFRKEGQNVTLSCEQNLNHDAMYWYRQDPGQGLRLIYYSQIVNDFQKGDIAEGYSVSREKKESFPLTVTSAQKNPTAFYLCASRRTQRSYNEQFFGPGTRLTVL.

The chain links TRBV20-1 to TRBJ1-1; TCRdb indicates TRBD1, and absent DNA this call remains unverified. This CDR3 has 11 amino acids. Germline CDR1 DFQATT, CDR2 SNEGSKA (reference sequence). The CDR3 reads CSASKQGTAFF.

The chain couples TRBV6-1 to TRBJ2-4; there is no DNA to check the TCRdb D call of TRBD1. Germline V gene lookup returns CDR1 MNHNS and CDR2 SASEGT. CDR3 size: 15 residues. The CDR3 loop is CASSGQGMGKNIQYF.

The V call is TRBV5-1, the J call TRBJ2-1; TCRdb picks TRBD1, but there is no DNA to check that call. CDR1 and CDR2 (germline): SGHRS, YFSETQ. CDR3 length: 18 amino acids. This chain's CDR3 is CASSFFVQTGGAVNEQFF.

The J gene is TRBJ1-2, the V gene TRBV6-2 or TRBV6-3; TCRdb indicates TRBD1, and absent DNA this call remains unverified. The CDR3 covers 13 residues. Germline V gives CDR1 MNHEY, CDR2 SVGEGT. CDR3 sequence reads: CASSATTTGDYTF.

The V and J genes are TRBV6-1 and TRBJ2-7. The CDR3 is made up of 15 amino acids. The germline CDR1 and CDR2 sequences are MNHNS and SASEGT. This chain's CDR3 is CASSEAGTAAYEQYF.

V gene TRBV28 combines with J gene TRBJ2-7; the TCRdb D gene call, TRBD1, has no DNA to confirm it. The CDR3 contains 14 residues. CDR1 MDHEN and CDR2 SYDVKM come from the germline V gene. The CDR3 loop reads CASSWTGGGHEQYF.

The rearrangement uses TRBV6-1 and TRBJ2-1; with no DNA, the TCRdb D assignment of TRBD2 cannot be verified. CDR3 length equals 16 residues. In germline, CDR1 is MNHNS, CDR2 SASEGT. CDR3 amino acids: CASSQGLAGGPVEQFF.

This chain uses TRBV24-1 with TRBJ1-4; TCRdb's D call, TRBD1, is unchecked because there is no DNA. CDR1 and CDR2 (germline): KGHDR, SFDVKD. The CDR3 loop spans 15 amino acids. CDR3 amino acids: CATSDGGQGSEKLFF.